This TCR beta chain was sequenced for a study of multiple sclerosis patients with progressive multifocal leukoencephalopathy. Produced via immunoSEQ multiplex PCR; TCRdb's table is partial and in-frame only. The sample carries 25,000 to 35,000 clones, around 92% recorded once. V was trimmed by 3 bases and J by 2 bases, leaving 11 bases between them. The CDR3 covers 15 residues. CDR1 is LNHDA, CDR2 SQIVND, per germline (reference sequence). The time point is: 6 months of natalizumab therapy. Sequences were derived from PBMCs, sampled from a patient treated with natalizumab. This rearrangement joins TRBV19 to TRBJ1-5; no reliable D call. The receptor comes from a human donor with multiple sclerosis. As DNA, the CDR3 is TGTGCCAGTAGTATTCGGGGTCCCGGCAATCAGCCCCAGCATTTT. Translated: CASSIRGPGNQPQHF.